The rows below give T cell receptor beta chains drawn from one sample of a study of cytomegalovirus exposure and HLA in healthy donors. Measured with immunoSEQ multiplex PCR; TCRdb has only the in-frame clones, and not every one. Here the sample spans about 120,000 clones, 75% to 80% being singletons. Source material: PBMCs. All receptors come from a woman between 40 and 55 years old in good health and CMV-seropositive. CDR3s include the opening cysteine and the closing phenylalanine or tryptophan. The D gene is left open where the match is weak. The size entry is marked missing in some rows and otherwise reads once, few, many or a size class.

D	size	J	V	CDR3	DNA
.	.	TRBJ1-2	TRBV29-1	CSVERGGYGYTF	TGCAGCGTTGAAAGGGGAGGCTATGGCTACACCTTC
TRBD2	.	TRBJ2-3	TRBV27	CASSLAQSGGASDTQYF	TGTGCCAGCAGTTTGGCCCAGAGCGGGGGGGCCTCGGATACGCAGTATTTT
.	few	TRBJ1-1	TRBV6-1	CASSEAAGLTEAFF	TGTGCCAGCAGTGAAGCTGCGGGGCTCACTGAAGCTTTCTTT
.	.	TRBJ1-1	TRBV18	CASSPGMGGEVAFF	TGTGCCAGCTCACCAGGAATGGGGGGGGAGGTCGCTTTCTTT
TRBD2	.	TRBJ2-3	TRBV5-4	CASSLAWGGLDTQYF	TGTGCCAGCAGCCTTGCTTGGGGGGGTCTGGATACGCAGTATTTT
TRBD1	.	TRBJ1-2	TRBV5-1	CASSSGQGASGNYGYTF	TGCGCCAGCAGCTCGGGACAGGGGGCGTCGGGGAACTATGGCTACACCTTC
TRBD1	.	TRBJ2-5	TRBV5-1	CASSLWDRDQETQYF	TGCGCCAGCAGCTTGTGGGACAGGGATCAGGAGACCCAGTACTTC
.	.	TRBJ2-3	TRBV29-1	CSVPQAWTDTQYF	TGCAGCGTTCCCCAGGCATGGACAGATACGCAGTATTTT
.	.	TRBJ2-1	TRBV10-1	CASSANRDNEQFF	TGCGCCAGCAGTGCCAACAGAGATAATGAGCAGTTCTTC
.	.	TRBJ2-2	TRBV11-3	CASSLWGSQGWDTGELFF	TGTGCCAGCAGCTTATGGGGTAGCCAGGGGTGGGACACCGGGGAGCTGTTTTTT
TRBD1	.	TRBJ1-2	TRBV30	CAWSAKGAANYGYTF	TGTGCCTGGAGTGCGAAGGGGGCTGCAAACTATGGCTACACCTTC
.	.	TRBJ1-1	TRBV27	CASSFRGTEAFF	TGTGCCAGCAGTTTCCGCGGCACTGAAGCTTTCTTT
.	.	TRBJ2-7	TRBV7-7	CASSPGNQNFYEQYF	TGTGCCAGCAGCCCCGGGAACCAAAACTTTTACGAGCAGTACTTC
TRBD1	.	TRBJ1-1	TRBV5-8	CASSVLTGGEAFF	TGTGCCAGCAGCGTATTGACAGGGGGGGAAGCTTTCTTT
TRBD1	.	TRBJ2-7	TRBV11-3	CASSKRTGGYEQYF	TGTGCCAGCAGCAAACGGACAGGGGGCTACGAGCAGTACTTC
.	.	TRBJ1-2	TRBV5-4	CASSLPLGEPYGYTF	TGTGCCAGCAGCCTGCCTCTCGGGGAACCGTATGGCTACACCTTC
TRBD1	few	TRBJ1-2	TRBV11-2	CASTRLGIRDRDYGYTF	TGTGCCAGCACCCGCCTGGGGATCCGGGACAGGGACTATGGCTACACCTTC
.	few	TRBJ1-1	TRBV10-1	CASSQAFF	TGCGCCAGCTCTCAAGCTTTCTTT
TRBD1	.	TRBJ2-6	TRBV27	CASRRGTVMDSGANVLTF	TGTGCCAGCAGAAGGGGGACAGTTATGGACTCTGGGGCCAACGTCCTGACTTTC
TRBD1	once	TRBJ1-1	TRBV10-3	CAITSDREAFF	TGTGCCATCACCTCAGACAGGGAGGCTTTCTTT
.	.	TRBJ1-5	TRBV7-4	CASSAGEGKEPQHF	TGTGCCAGCAGCGCAGGGGAGGGCAAGGAGCCCCAGCATTTT
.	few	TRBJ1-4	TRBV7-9	CASIKGPGATNEKLFF	TGTGCCAGCATCAAGGGCCCAGGGGCCACTAATGAAAAACTGTTTTTT
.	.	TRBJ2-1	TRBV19	CATGTLYNEQFF	TGTGCCACCGGGACTCTCTACAATGAGCAGTTCTTC
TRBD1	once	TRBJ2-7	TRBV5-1	CASSLTGQDSYEQYF	TGCGCCAGCAGCTTAACGGGACAGGACTCCTACGAGCAGTACTTC
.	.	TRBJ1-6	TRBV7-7	CASSLGQGFPLHF	TGTGCTAGCAGCTTGGGGCAGGGTTTTCCCCTCCACTTT
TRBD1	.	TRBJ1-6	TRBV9	CASSVGATGQFSYNSPLHF	TGTGCCAGCAGCGTAGGCGCGACAGGGCAATTTTCCTATAATTCACCCCTCCACTTT
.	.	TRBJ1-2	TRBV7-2	CASSLLLGPNYGYTF	TGTGCCAGCAGCTTACTTCTAGGCCCTAACTATGGCTACACCTTC
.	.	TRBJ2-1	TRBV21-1	CASSTRGTPGQDDYSAYNEQFF	TGTGCCAGCAGCACGCGCGGAACTCCGGGACAGGATGATTATAGCGCCTACAATGAGCAGTTCTTC
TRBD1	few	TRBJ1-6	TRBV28	CASSSIYRGGDSPLHF	TGTGCCAGCAGTTCCATCTACAGGGGGGGCGACTCACCCCTCCACTTT
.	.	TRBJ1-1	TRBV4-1	CASSQITSNTEAFF	TGCGCCAGCAGCCAAATTACAAGTAATACTGAAGCTTTCTTT
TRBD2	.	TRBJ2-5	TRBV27	CAPRVAGEETQYF	TGTGCCCCAAGGGTGGCGGGGGAGGAGACCCAGTACTTC
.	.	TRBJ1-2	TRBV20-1	CSATGIPGYTF	TGCAGTGCTACAGGGATACCCGGCTACACCTTC
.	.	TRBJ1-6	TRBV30	CAWSFRETGSGSPLHF	TGTGCCTGGAGTTTTAGGGAGACGGGGAGTGGTTCACCCCTCCACTTT
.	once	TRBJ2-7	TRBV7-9	CATRLAGSSYEQYF	TGTGCCACCCGTTTGGCAGGAAGCTCCTACGAGCAGTACTTC
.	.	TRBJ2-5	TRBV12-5	CARGPGVEYF	TGTGCTAGGGGCCCGGGAGTGGAGTACTTC
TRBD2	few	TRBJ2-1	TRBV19	CASSIWDLRSRGSGSYNEQFF	TGTGCCAGTAGTATATGGGATCTTCGTTCGAGAGGAAGCGGGAGTTACAATGAGCAGTTCTTC
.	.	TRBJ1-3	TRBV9	CASSVGSLGNTIYF	TGTGCCAGCAGCGTAGGCAGTCTTGGAAACACCATATATTTT
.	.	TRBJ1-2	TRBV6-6	CASSPRVGGYTF	TGTGCCAGCAGTCCCCGGGTCGGCGGCTACACCTTC
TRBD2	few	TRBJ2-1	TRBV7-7	CASSLAGNNEQFF	TGTGCTAGCAGCTTAGCGGGCAACAATGAGCAGTTCTTC
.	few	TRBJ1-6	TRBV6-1	CASRGAHSPLHF	TGTGCCAGCAGGGGGGCTCATTCACCCCTCCACTTT
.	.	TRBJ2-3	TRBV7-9	CASSSGSGYTDTQYF	TGTGCCAGCAGCTCCGGTAGCGGCTACACAGATACGCAGTATTTT
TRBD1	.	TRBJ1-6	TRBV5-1	CASSLPPGQGDPYNSPLHF	TGCGCCAGCAGCTTGCCGCCGGGACAGGGGGATCCCTATAATTCACCCCTCCACTTT
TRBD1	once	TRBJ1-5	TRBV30	CAWSGQGSLAQHF	TGTGCCTGGAGTGGACAGGGTAGCTTGGCCCAGCATTTT
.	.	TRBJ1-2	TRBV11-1	CASTPSGSNYGYTF	TGTGCCAGCACCCCCTCGGGTTCGAACTATGGCTACACCTTC
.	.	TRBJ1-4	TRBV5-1	CASSLGTGTEKLFF	TGCGCCAGCAGCTTGGGAACAGGGACTGAAAAACTGTTTTTT
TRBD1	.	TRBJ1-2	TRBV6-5	CASRVTGAGYTF	TGTGCCAGCAGGGTGACAGGGGCTGGCTACACCTTC
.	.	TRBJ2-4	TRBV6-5	CASSPGGGAKNIQYF	TGTGCCAGCAGCCCAGGCGGAGGAGCCAAAAACATTCAGTACTTC
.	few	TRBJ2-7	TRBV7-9	CSSSSLGGEQYF	TGTTCCAGCAGCTCCCTGGGCGGGGAGCAGTACTTC
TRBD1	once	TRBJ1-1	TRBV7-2	CASSWRGQEATEAFF	TGTGCCAGCAGCTGGCGGGGACAGGAGGCCACTGAAGCTTTCTTT
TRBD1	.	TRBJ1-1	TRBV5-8	CAAAGQIFRNTEAFF	TGTGCCGCCGCGGGACAGATTTTTCGGAACACTGAAGCTTTCTTT
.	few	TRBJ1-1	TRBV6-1	CASSEVRLLRNTEAFF	TGTGCCAGCAGTGAAGTGAGACTACTGAGGAACACTGAAGCTTTCTTT
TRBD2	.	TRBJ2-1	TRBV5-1	CASSPGLAGGVEQFF	TGCGCCAGCAGCCCGGGACTAGCGGGGGGTGTTGAGCAGTTCTTC
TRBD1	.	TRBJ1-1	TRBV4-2	CASSPSPGGGSEAFF	TGTGCCAGCAGCCCCAGCCCAGGGGGTGGGTCTGAAGCTTTCTTT
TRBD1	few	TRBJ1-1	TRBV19	CASSPRQGLVTEAFF	TGTGCCAGTAGCCCCAGACAGGGATTAGTCACTGAAGCTTTCTTT
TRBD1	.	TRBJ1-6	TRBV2	CASRTGGSPLHF	TGTGCCAGCAGGACAGGGGGATCACCCCTCCACTTT